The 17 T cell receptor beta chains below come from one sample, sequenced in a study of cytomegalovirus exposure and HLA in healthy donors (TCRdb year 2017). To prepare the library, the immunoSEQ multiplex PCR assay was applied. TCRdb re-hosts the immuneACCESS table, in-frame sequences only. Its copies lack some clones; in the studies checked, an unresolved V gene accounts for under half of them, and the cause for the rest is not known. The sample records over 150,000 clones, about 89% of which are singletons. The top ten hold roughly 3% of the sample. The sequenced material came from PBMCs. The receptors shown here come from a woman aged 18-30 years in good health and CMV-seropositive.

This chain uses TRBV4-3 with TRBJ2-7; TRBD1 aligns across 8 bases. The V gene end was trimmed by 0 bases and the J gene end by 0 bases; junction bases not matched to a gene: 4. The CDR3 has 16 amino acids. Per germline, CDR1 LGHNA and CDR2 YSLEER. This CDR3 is CASSQEATGVSYEQYF. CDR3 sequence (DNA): TGCGCCAGCAGCCAAGAAGCGACAGGGGTCTCCTACGAGCAGTACTTC.

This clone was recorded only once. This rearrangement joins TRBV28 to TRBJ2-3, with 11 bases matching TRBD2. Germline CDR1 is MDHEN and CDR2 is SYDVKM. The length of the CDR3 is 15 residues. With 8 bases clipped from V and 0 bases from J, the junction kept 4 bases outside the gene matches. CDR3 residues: CASGRLAGSTDTQYF. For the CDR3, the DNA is TGTGCCAGCGGGAGACTAGCGGGGAGCACAGATACGCAGTATTTT. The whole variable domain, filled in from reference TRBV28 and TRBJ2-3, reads DVKVTQSSRYLVKRTGEKVFLECVQDMDHENMFWYRQDPGLGLRLIYFSYDVKMKEKGDIPEGYSVSREKKERFSLILESASTNQTSMYLCASGRLAGSTDTQYFGPGTRLTVL.

The CDR3 is CASSLDWGGLKFF. The DNA for the CDR3 is TGCGCCAGCAGCTTGGATTGGGGGGGTTTGAAGTTCTTC. The chain carries TRBV5-1 and TRBJ2-1, with 7 bases matching TRBD2. The CDR3 consists of 13 residues. The trim removed 0 bases at V and 14 bases at J, leaving 8 bases unmatched. Per the germline V gene, CDR1 is SGHRS and CDR2 is YFSETQ. The full variable domain, in which reference TRBV5-1 and TRBJ2-1 provide the parts outside the CDR3, is KAGVTQTPRYLIKTRGQQVTLSCSPISGHRSVSWYQQTPGQGLQFLFEYFSETQRNKGNFPGRFSGRQFSNSRSEMNVSTLELGDSALYLCASSLDWGGLKFFGPGTRLTVL.

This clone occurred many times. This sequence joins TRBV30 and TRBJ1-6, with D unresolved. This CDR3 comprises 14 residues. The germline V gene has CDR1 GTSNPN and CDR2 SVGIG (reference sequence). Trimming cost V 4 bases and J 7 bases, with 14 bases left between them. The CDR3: CAWNGEVPNSPLHF. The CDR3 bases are TGTGCCTGGAACGGGGAAGTACCCAATTCACCCCTCCACTTT.

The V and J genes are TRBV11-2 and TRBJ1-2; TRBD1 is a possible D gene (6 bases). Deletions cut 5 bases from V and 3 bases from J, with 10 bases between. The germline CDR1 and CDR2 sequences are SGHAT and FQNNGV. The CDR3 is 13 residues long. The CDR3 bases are TGTGCCAGCAGCCCGGACAGTGACTATGGCTACACCTTC. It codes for CASSPDSDYGYTF.

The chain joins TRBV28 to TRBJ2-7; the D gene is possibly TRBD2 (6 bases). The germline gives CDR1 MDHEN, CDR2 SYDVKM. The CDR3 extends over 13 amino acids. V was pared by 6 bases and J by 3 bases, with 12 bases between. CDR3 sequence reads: CASSIWGVYEQYF. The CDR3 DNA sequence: TGTGCCAGCAGCATATGGGGGGTCTACGAGCAGTACTTC.

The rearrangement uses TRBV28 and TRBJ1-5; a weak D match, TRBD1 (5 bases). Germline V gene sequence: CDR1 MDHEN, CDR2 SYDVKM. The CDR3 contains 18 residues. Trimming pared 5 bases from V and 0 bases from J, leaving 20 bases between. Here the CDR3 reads CASSPTQDTYYSNQPQHF. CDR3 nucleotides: TGTGCCAGCAGTCCTACCCAGGACACCTACTATAGCAATCAGCCCCAGCATTTT. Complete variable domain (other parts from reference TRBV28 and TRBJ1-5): DVKVTQSSRYLVKRTGEKVFLECVQDMDHENMFWYRQDPGLGLRLIYFSYDVKMKEKGDIPEGYSVSREKKERFSLILESASTNQTSMYLCASSPTQDTYYSNQPQHFGDGTRLSIL.

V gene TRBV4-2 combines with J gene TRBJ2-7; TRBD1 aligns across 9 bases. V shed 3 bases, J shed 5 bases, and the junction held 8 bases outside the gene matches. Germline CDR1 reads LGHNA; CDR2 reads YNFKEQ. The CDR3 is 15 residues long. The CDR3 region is CASSQSGTGSHEQYF. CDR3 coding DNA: TGTGCCAGCAGCCAGTCCGGGACAGGGTCCCACGAGCAGTACTTC.

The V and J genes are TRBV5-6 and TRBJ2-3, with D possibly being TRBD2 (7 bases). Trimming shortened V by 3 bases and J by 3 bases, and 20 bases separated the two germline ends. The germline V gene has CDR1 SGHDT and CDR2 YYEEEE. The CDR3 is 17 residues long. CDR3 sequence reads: CASSWGGTGSVTDTQYF. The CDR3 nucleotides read TGTGCCAGCAGCTGGGGGGGTACAGGGAGTGTAACAGATACGCAGTATTTT.

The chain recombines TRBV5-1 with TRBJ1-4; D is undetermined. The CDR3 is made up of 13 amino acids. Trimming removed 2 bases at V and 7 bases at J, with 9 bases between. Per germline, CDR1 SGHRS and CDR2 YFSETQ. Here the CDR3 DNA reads TGCGCCAGCAGCTTTGGAGTTTCTGAAAAACTGTTTTTT. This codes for CASSFGVSEKLFF.

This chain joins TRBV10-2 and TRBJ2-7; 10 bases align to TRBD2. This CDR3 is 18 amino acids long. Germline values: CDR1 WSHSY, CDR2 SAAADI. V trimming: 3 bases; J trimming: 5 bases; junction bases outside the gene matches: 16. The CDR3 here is CASSDIWLAGVSRHEQYF. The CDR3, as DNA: TGCGCCAGCAGTGATATTTGGCTAGCGGGGGTATCGCGCCACGAGCAGTACTTC.

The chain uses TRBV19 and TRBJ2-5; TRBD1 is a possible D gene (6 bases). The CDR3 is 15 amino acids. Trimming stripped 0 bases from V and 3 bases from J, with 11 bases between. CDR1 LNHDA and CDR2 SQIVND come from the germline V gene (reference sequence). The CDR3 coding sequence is TGTGCCAGTAGTATAGATCAGGGGACGGAAGAGACCCAGTACTTC. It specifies CASSIDQGTEETQYF.

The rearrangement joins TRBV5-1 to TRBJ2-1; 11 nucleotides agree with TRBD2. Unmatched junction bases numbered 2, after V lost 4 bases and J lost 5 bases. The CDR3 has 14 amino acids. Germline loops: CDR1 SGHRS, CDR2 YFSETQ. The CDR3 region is CASSGTSGNNEQFF. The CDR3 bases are TGCGCCAGCAGCGGGACTAGCGGCAACAATGAGCAGTTCTTC. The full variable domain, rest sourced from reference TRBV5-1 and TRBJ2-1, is KAGVTQTPRYLIKTRGQQVTLSCSPISGHRSVSWYQQTPGQGLQFLFEYFSETQRNKGNFPGRFSGRQFSNSRSEMNVSTLELGDSALYLCASSGTSGNNEQFFGPGTRLTVL.

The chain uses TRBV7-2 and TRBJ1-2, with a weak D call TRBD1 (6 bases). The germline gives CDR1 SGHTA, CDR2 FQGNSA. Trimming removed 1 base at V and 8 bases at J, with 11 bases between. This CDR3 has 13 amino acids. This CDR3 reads CASSLVAGDGYTF. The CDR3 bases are TGTGCCAGCAGCTTAGTGGCAGGGGACGGCTACACCTTC.

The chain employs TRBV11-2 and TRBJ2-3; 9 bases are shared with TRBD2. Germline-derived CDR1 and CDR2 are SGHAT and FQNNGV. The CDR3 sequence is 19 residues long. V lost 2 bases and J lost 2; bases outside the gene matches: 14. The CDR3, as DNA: TGTGCCAGCAGCTTATTCGCCACACGCGGGGGGGCGAACACAGATACGCAGTATTTT. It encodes CASSLFATRGGANTDTQYF.

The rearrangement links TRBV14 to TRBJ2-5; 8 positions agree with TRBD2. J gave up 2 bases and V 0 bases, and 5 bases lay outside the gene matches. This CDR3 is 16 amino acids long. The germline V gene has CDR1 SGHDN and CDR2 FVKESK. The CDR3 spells CASSQDWGTRQETQYF. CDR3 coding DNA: TGTGCCAGCAGCCAAGATTGGGGGACTAGGCAAGAGACCCAGTACTTC.

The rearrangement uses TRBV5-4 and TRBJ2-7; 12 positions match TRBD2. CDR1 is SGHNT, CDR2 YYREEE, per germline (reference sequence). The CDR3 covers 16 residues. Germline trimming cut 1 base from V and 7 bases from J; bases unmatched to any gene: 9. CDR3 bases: TGTGCCAGCAGCTTGATGGCTAGCGGGAGGGCAGGAGAGCAGTACTTC. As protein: CASSLMASGRAGEQYF. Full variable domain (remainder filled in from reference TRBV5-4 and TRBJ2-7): ETGVTQSPTHLIKTRGQQVTLRCSSQSGHNTVSWYQQALGQGPQFIFQYYREEENGRGNFPPRFSGLQFPNYSSELNVNALELDDSALYLCASSLMASGRAGEQYFGPGTRLTVT.